This T cell receptor (beta chain) emerged from a study of T cell responses to AZD1222 COVID-19 vaccine. Germline loops: CDR1 MDHEN, CDR2 SYDVKM. CDR3 length equals 13 residues. After removal of 7 bases from V and 2 bases from J, the junction contained 4 bases not matched to a gene. The table came from immunoSEQ multiplex PCR; TCRdb's copy has only in-frame clones and leaves some out. The table includes 170,000 or so clones, about 85% detected once. The specimen was peripheral blood, collected on day 0 of AZD1222 vaccination. This clonotype was obtained from an adult in good health. The chain uses TRBV28 and TRBJ1-2, with TRBD1 identical over 7 bases. Here the CDR3 DNA reads TGTGCCAGCACCAGGACAGGAAACTATGGCTACACCTTC. As protein: CASTRTGNYGYTF.